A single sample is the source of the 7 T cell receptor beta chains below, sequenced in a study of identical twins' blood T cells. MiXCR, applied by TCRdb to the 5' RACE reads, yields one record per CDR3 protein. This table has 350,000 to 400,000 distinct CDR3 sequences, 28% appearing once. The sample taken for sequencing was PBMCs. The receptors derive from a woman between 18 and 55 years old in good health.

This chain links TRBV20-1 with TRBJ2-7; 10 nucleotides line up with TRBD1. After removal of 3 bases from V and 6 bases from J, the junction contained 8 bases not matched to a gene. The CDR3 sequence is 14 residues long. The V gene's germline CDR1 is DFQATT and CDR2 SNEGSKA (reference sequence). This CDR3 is CSARGTGVLGEQYF. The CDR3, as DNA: TGCAGTGCTAGGGGGACAGGGGTGTTAGGCGAGCAGTACTTC.

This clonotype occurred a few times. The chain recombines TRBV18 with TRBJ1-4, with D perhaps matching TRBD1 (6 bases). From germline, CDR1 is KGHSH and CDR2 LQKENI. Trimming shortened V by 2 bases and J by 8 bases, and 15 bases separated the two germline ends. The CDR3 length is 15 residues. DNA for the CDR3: TGTGCCAGCTCACCATATATCGGCAGGGGCGAAAAACTGTTTTTT. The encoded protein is CASSPYIGRGEKLFF.

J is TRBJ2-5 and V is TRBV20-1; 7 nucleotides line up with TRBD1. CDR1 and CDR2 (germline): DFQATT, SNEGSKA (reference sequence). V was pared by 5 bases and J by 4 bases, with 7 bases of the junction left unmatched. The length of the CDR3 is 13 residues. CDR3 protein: CSALPNRGETQYF. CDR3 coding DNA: TGCAGTGCTCTCCCTAACAGGGGAGAGACCCAGTACTTC.

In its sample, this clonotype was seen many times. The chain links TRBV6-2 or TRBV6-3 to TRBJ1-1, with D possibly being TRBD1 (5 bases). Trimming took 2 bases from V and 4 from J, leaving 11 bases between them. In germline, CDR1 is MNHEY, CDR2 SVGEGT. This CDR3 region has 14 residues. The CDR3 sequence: CASSYRRVGTEAFF. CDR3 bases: TGTGCCAGCAGTTACCGCAGGGTCGGCACTGAAGCTTTCTTT.

The DNA for the CDR3 is TGCAGCGGATCCGGGACTAGACTCTATGAGCAGTTCTTC. Translated, it gives CSGSGTRLYEQFF. The gene calls are TRBV29-1 and TRBJ2-1, with TRBD2 matching over 8 bases. The junction had 10 bases not matched to a gene; V was cut back by 7 bases and J by 8 bases. Germline V gene sequence: CDR1 SQVTM, CDR2 ANQGSEA. CDR3 size: 13 residues.

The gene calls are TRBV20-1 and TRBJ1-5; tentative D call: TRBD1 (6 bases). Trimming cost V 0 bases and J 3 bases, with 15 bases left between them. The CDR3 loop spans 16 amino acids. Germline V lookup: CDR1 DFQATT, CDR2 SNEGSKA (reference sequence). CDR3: CSAREKGDTYNQPQHF. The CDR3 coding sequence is TGCAGTGCTAGAGAGAAGGGGGACACCTACAATCAGCCCCAGCATTTT.

CDR3 protein: CASSIESSSGNTIYF. For the CDR3, the DNA is TGCGCCAGCTCCATAGAGTCTAGTTCTGGAAACACCATATATTTT. The chain combines TRBV5-1 with TRBJ1-3; D remains unclear. Germline CDR1 and CDR2: SGHRS and YFSETQ. The CDR3 is 15 amino acids. V was trimmed by 7 bases and J by 1 base, leaving 15 bases between them.